Below are 30 T cell receptor beta chains sequenced from a single sample in a study of PD-L1 blockade in urothelial cancer (dated by TCRdb to the late 2010s). Library method: the immunoSEQ multiplex PCR assay. Held by TCRdb, this immuneACCESS table contains in-frame sequences only and omits some clones. Under half of the omission traces to an unresolved V gene where checked; the cause of the rest is unknown. In this sample the table shows approximately 80,000 clones, 82% of which occur a single time. The ten largest account for 8% to 10% of the sample. The sequencing here drew on PBMCs, taken around atezolizumab (anti-PD-L1) treatment. The receptors stem from a man aged 65-85 years with urothelial cancer.

The chain's CDR3 is CATSRYGQQQTQYF. The CDR3 DNA reads TGTGCCACCAGCAGATATGGACAGCAACAGACCCAGTACTTC. The chain is built from TRBV15 and TRBJ2-5, with D maybe TRBD1 (6 bases). Per germline, CDR1 LNHNV and CDR2 YYDKDF (reference sequence). This CDR3 contains 14 residues. The V gene lost 2 bases and the J gene lost 6 bases, with 13 bases spanning the gap. The full variable domain, with the rest looked up from reference TRBV15 and TRBJ2-5, is DAMVIQNPRYQVTQFGKPVTLSCSQTLNHNVMYWYQQKSSQAPKLLFHYYDKDFNNEADTPDNFQSRRPNTSFCFLDIRSPGLGDTAMYLCATSRYGQQQTQYFGPGTRLLVL.

As DNA, the CDR3 is TGTGCCAGTAGTAACCGGGACAGTAATGAAAAACTGTTTTTT. It specifies CASSNRDSNEKLFF. The V call is TRBV19, the J call TRBJ1-4; TRBD1 matches at 7 bases. The CDR3 extends over 14 amino acids. V lost 4 bases, J lost 4 bases, and 3 bases stayed unmatched. Germline lookup yields CDR1 LNHDA and CDR2 SQIVND (reference sequence).

The chain uses TRBV19 and TRBJ2-1, with 7 nucleotides matching TRBD2. The CDR3 covers 15 residues. J lost 5 bases, V lost 4 bases, and 8 bases had no gene match. Germline V gene sequence: CDR1 LNHDA, CDR2 SQIVND (reference sequence). CDR3 protein: CASSTPGTNNNEQFF. The CDR3 DNA sequence: TGTGCCAGTAGTACCCCCGGGACTAACAACAATGAGCAGTTCTTC.

V gene TRBV4-2 combines with J gene TRBJ2-1; D possibly corresponds to TRBD2 (5 bases). Germline V gives CDR1 LGHNA, CDR2 YNFKEQ. The CDR3 has 16 amino acids. V dropped 3 bases and J dropped 4 bases, with 16 bases sitting between them. The CDR3 DNA is TGTGCCAGCAGCCATTACGGGGAGTTGTCGTACAATGAGCAGTTCTTC. Translated: CASSHYGELSYNEQFF.

The chain is built from TRBV29-1 and TRBJ2-5, with TRBD1 matching over 7 bases. Germline V gene sequence: CDR1 SQVTM, CDR2 ANQGSEA. The J segment lost 2 bases and the V segment lost 5 bases, leaving 8 bases of the junction unmatched. The CDR3 loop spans 14 amino acids. The CDR3 loop reads CSVRPGTEQETQYF. As DNA, the CDR3 is TGCAGCGTTCGTCCCGGGACAGAACAAGAGACCCAGTACTTC.

V usage is TRBV2 and J usage is TRBJ2-2; 12 nucleotides match TRBD1. V lost 6 bases to trimming and J lost 4 bases; unmatched junction nucleotides: 3. In germline, CDR1 is SNHLY, CDR2 FYNNEI. CDR3 size: 15 residues. The CDR3 DNA follows: TGTGCCAGCAGGGGACAGGGGGCTCCCACCGGGGAGCTGTTTTTT. Translated: CASRGQGAPTGELFF. The full variable domain, in which reference TRBV2 and TRBJ2-2 provide the parts outside the CDR3, is EPEVTQTPSHQVTQMGQEVILRCVPISNHLYFYWYRQILGQKVEFLVSFYNNEISEKSEIFDDQFSVERPDGSNFTLKIRSTKLEDSAMYFCASRGQGAPTGELFFGEGSRLTVL.

V gene TRBV2 combines with J gene TRBJ1-1; the match to TRBD1 covers 10 bases. CDR3 size: 16 residues. The V segment lost 5 bases and the J segment 3 bases; nucleotides outside the gene matches: 9. Germline V lookup: CDR1 SNHLY, CDR2 FYNNEI. The CDR3 DNA reads as TGTGCCAGCAGTAGGGACAGGGGAAAAGGGCACACTGAAGCTTTCTTT. As protein: CASSRDRGKGHTEAFF.

V is TRBV5-6 and J is TRBJ2-5, with 7 bases that match TRBD2. The germline V gene encodes CDR1 SGHDT and CDR2 YYEEEE. The CDR3 sequence is 14 residues long. V was clipped by 4 bases and J by 2 bases; unmatched bases: 5. The CDR3 DNA reads as TGTGCCAGCAGCCGACGGGGAGGGCAAGAGACCCAGTACTTC. It yields the protein CASSRRGGQETQYF.

The J gene is TRBJ2-3, the V gene TRBV5-1; the D is unclear. This CDR3 comprises 14 residues. V was pared by 1 base and J by 0 bases, with 6 bases between. CDR1 is SGHRS and CDR2 is YFSETQ in the germline V gene. CDR3 in amino acids: CASSLLSSTDTQYF. CDR3 sequence (DNA): TGCGCCAGCAGCTTGCTTTCTAGCACAGATACGCAGTATTTT.

This chain links TRBV6-5 with TRBJ2-2; D is perhaps TRBD1 (6 bases). The V end lost 6 bases, the J end lost 3 bases, and 11 bases lay between the germline ends. The CDR3 runs to 14 residues. Germline values: CDR1 MNHEY, CDR2 SVGAGI. In DNA, the CDR3 is TGTGCCAGCAGCAGACAGGTGTACACCGGGGAGCTGTTTTTT. This gives the protein CASSRQVYTGELFF.

V is TRBV7-9 and J is TRBJ1-2; no firm D call. This CDR3 has 16 residues. V was trimmed by 4 bases and J by 0 bases, leaving 15 bases between them. The germline gives CDR1 SEHNR, CDR2 FQNEAQ (reference sequence). The DNA for the CDR3 is TGTGCCAGCAGCTCCCTCCCTGGGGAGGCTAACTATGGCTACACCTTC. Its protein is CASSSLPGEANYGYTF.

The chain uses TRBV7-3 and TRBJ1-1, with D unclear. V shed 0 bases and J shed 7 bases, with 9 bases lying between them. CDR3 size: 13 residues. Germline V gene lookup returns CDR1 SGHTA and CDR2 FQGTGA. CDR3 in DNA: TGTGCCAGCAGCTTAACTATGAGGGATGAAGCTTTCTTT. It codes for CASSLTMRDEAFF. The full variable domain, rest sourced from reference TRBV7-3 and TRBJ1-1, is GAGVSQTPSNKVTEKGKYVELRCDPISGHTALYWYRQSLGQGPEFLIYFQGTGAADDSGLPNDRFFAVRPEGSVSTLKIQRTERGDSAVYLCASSLTMRDEAFFGQGTRLTVV.

The chain couples TRBV27 to TRBJ1-2; TRBD1 matches at 8 bases. Germline V CDR1 and CDR2: MNHEY, SMNVEV (reference sequence). The CDR3 contains 16 residues. The trim removed 5 bases at V and 0 bases at J, leaving 8 bases unmatched. CDR3 in DNA: TGTGCCAGCAGTCCGGACAGGGTAGGGACTAACTATGGCTACACCTTC. Protein: CASSPDRVGTNYGYTF.

The rearrangement links TRBV5-5 to TRBJ2-7; 10 positions match TRBD2. Looked up from germline, CDR1 is SGHKS and CDR2 is YYEKEE (reference sequence). The junction had 3 bases not matched to a gene; V was cut back by 6 bases and J by 3 bases. The CDR3 loop spans 13 amino acids. The CDR3 here is CASTIAGGYEQYF. The CDR3 nucleotides are TGTGCCAGCACCATAGCGGGGGGCTACGAGCAGTACTTC.

This chain links TRBV7-2 with TRBJ2-3; D not resolved. The CDR3 loop spans 13 amino acids. Germline CDR1 and CDR2: SGHTA and FQGNSA. The V end was cut by 4 bases, the J end by 0 bases, with 5 bases between. CDR3 sequence: CASSSVSTDTQYF. CDR3 sequence (DNA): TGTGCCAGCAGCTCCGTCAGCACAGATACGCAGTATTTT.

The chain uses TRBV5-1 and TRBJ2-2, with TRBD1 matching over 9 bases. The CDR3 extends over 16 amino acids. CDR1 and CDR2 from the germline V gene are SGHRS and YFSETQ. Germline trimming cut 3 bases from V and 3 bases from J; bases unmatched to any gene: 6. The CDR3 DNA sequence: TGCGCCAGCAGCTCACTACAGGGGGCCCACACCGGGGAGCTGTTTTTT. It is translated as CASSSLQGAHTGELFF.

This rearrangement joins TRBV7-8 to TRBJ2-1, with D possibly matching TRBD2 (6 bases). Germline values: CDR1 SGHVS, CDR2 FQNEAQ. The V end lost 1 base, the J end lost 9 bases, and 16 bases lay between the germline ends. CDR3 size: 15 residues. The CDR3 nucleotides are TGTGCCAGCAGCTTAGGTCGGGGGTACACAGGTGAGCAGTTCTTC. It translates to CASSLGRGYTGEQFF.

This chain joins TRBV19 and TRBJ1-5, with 11 bases lining up with TRBD1. The V and J ends lost 4 bases and 4 bases, in that order; junction bases with no gene match: 12. The germline CDR1 and CDR2 sequences are LNHDA and SQIVND (reference sequence). The CDR3 runs to 18 residues. CDR3: CASSNRPGQGGGNQPQHF. CDR3 nucleotide sequence: TGTGCCAGTAGTAACCGGCCGGGACAGGGGGGAGGTAATCAGCCCCAGCATTTT.

The gene calls are TRBV7-8 and TRBJ2-7; TRBD2 matches at 9 bases. Losses at the gene ends were 10 bases for V and 2 bases for J; bases not matched to a gene: 6. Per the germline V gene, CDR1 is SGHVS and CDR2 is FQNEAQ. There are 13 residues in the CDR3. This CDR3 reads CATRASGTYEQYF. CDR3 bases: TGTGCCACCCGGGCTAGCGGGACCTACGAGCAGTACTTC.

This chain connects TRBV7-9 to TRBJ2-6; D perhaps matches TRBD2 (5 bases). Germline CDR1 SEHNR, CDR2 FQNEAQ (reference sequence). This CDR3 has 14 amino acids. V dropped 5 bases and J dropped 4 bases, with 9 bases sitting between them. CDR3 amino acids: CASSGLYGANVLTF. The CDR3 DNA reads as TGTGCCAGCAGCGGACTGTACGGGGCCAACGTCCTGACTTTC.

The chain has TRBV2 and TRBJ2-7; TRBD1 aligns across 8 bases. J lost 11 bases, V lost 4 bases, and 13 bases had no gene match. The germline V gene encodes CDR1 SNHLY and CDR2 FYNNEI. This CDR3 comprises 14 residues. CDR3 DNA sequence: TGTGCCAGCAGTGTGAGACAGGGGCCCGGAAGGGAGTACTTC. Translated, it gives CASSVRQGPGREYF.

The gene calls are TRBV30 and TRBJ2-7, with 8 bases lining up with TRBD1. The CDR3 extends over 15 amino acids. The germline V gene has CDR1 GTSNPN and CDR2 SVGIG (reference sequence). J gave up 3 bases and V 1 base, and 8 bases lay outside the gene matches. The CDR3 protein is CAWSARQGSDYEQYF. Here the CDR3 DNA reads TGTGCCTGGAGTGCAAGACAGGGGAGCGACTACGAGCAGTACTTC.

The V call is TRBV11-2, the J call TRBJ2-7; 7 bases fit TRBD1. The CDR3 is 14 residues long. Germline assignment: CDR1 SGHAT and CDR2 FQNNGV. Trimming removed 2 bases from V and 3 bases from J; junction bases left unmatched: 4. The CDR3 protein is CASSLQRDSYEQYF. The CDR3 DNA reads as TGTGCCAGCAGCTTACAACGGGACAGCTACGAGCAGTACTTC.

The chain is built from TRBV5-1 and TRBJ1-2; D perhaps matches TRBD1 (6 bases). CDR1 is SGHRS, CDR2 YFSETQ, per germline. This CDR3 contains 16 residues. V was trimmed by 4 bases and J by 3 bases, leaving 19 bases between them. The CDR3 nucleotides are TGCGCCAGCAGCGTCTCCGCGGGGGGGGCGCACTATGGCTACACCTTC. Amino acids: CASSVSAGGAHYGYTF.

The J gene is TRBJ2-2, the V gene TRBV6-1; TRBD1 agrees at 8 bases. Trimming at V came to 4 bases and at J to 7 bases, leaving 11 bases not matched to a gene. The CDR3 runs to 16 residues. The germline V gene has CDR1 MNHNS and CDR2 SASEGT. The CDR3 sequence is CASSASGRGLVGELFF. CDR3 sequence (DNA): TGTGCCAGCAGTGCGAGCGGCAGGGGGCTCGTCGGGGAGCTGTTTTTT.

The chain employs TRBV19 and TRBJ2-7; TRBD1 agrees at 8 bases. CDR3 length: 15 residues. Germline CDR1 and CDR2: LNHDA and SQIVND (reference sequence). The ends lost 8 bases at V and 0 bases at J; junction bases unmatched: 9. CDR3 sequence: CASGEGTGLSYEQYF. DNA of the CDR3: TGTGCCAGTGGAGAAGGGACAGGCCTCTCCTACGAGCAGTACTTC.

The genes are TRBV9 and TRBJ2-1; 8 positions match TRBD1. Germline lookup yields CDR1 SGDLS and CDR2 YYNGEE. This CDR3 is 20 amino acids long. V gave up 4 bases and J gave up 3 bases; unmatched junction bases: 21. As DNA, the CDR3 is TGTGCCAGCAGCCCCCACGTAGGGGACAGGTCTAATTTTATCTACAATGAGCAGTTCTTC. This codes for CASSPHVGDRSNFIYNEQFF.

The DNA of the CDR3 is TGTGCCAGCGCCAGGGGGTCCCAAGAGACCCAGTACTTC. It translates to CASARGSQETQYF. The chain employs TRBV9 and TRBJ2-5; 7 positions agree with TRBD1. Losses at the gene ends were 7 bases for V and 1 base for J; bases not matched to a gene: 4. The length of the CDR3 is 13 residues. Looked up from germline, CDR1 is SGDLS and CDR2 is YYNGEE. The whole variable domain, filled in from reference TRBV9 and TRBJ2-5, reads DSGVTQTPKHLITATGQRVTLRCSPRSGDLSVYWYQQSLDQGLQFLIQYYNGEERAKGNILERFSAQQFPDLHSELNLSSLELGDSALYFCASARGSQETQYFGPGTRLLVL.

This CDR3 is CASSLDREGGYTF. CDR3 in DNA: TGTGCCAGCAGCTTAGACAGGGAAGGCGGCTACACCTTC. J is TRBJ1-2 and V is TRBV7-8; a weak D match, TRBD1 (6 bases). The CDR3 has 13 residues. Trimming took off 1 base at V and 8 bases at J, with 11 bases between the two ends. CDR1 is SGHVS, CDR2 FQNEAQ, per germline.

The chain combines TRBV9 with TRBJ2-7; 9 nucleotides match TRBD2. Germline CDR1 reads SGDLS; CDR2 reads YYNGEE. With V trimmed by 0 bases and J by 1 base, 11 bases remained unmatched. The CDR3 totals 18 residues. The CDR3 nucleotides read TGTGCCAGCAGCGTAGGGCTGGGTAGCGGGAGACTATCCTACGAGCAGTACTTC. Translating gives CASSVGLGSGRLSYEQYF.